This T cell receptor beta chain was recorded in a study of neurological immune-mediated disorders. This CDR3 region has 14 residues. V trimming: 0 bases; J trimming: 7 bases; junction bases outside the gene matches: 8. Germline CDR1 reads SQVTM; CDR2 reads ANQGSEA. This clonotype was seen at least ten times. Each CDR3 protein is one row after TCRdb ran MiXCR on the 5' RACE reads. The sample includes tens of thousands of distinct CDR3 sequences, 24% seen only once; the top ten take about 4.3%. Time point described: technical triplicate 2. The chain uses TRBV29-1 and TRBJ2-7, with 8 bases identical to TRBD1. The sample was PBMCs. The TCR sequence derives from a man between 60 and 75 years old with HTLV-1-associated myelopathy (HAM/TSP). The CDR3 reads CSVEDETGGWEQYF. The CDR3 DNA is TGCAGCGTTGAAGATGAAACAGGGGGGTGGGAGCAGTACTTC.